Here is one T cell receptor beta chain with its context. cDNA molecules carried unique molecular identifiers, and template switching added a universal primer site. TCRdb re-called the 5' RACE reads through MiXCR, storing one row per CDR3 protein. The sample lists fewer than 800,000 distinct CDR3 sequences, 7.1% seen once, with 1.6% in the top ten. The CDR3 consists of 14 residues. Trimming took off 2 bases at V and 1 base at J, with 8 bases between the two ends. CDR1 is SQVTM and CDR2 is ANQGSEA in the germline V gene. This sample is part of a study of identical twins. These data were likewise used in another study, on yellow fever vaccine responses in identical twins.

This clonotype originated in a woman younger than 35 in good health. The J gene is TRBJ2-2, the V gene TRBV29-1, with D maybe TRBD2 (5 bases). The source material was PBMCs. The CDR3 nucleotides are TGCAGCGTTGAACGAGCGGAGAACACCGGGGAGCTGTTTTTT. This translates into CSVERAENTGELFF.